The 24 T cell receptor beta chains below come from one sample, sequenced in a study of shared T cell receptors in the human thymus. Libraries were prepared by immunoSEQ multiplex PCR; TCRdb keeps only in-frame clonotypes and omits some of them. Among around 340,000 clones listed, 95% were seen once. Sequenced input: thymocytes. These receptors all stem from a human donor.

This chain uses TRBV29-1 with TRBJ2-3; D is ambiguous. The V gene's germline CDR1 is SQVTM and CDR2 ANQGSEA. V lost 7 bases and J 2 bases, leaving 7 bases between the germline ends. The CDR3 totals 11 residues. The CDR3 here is CSGTNTDTQYF. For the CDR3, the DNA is TGCAGCGGGACGAACACAGATACGCAGTATTTT.

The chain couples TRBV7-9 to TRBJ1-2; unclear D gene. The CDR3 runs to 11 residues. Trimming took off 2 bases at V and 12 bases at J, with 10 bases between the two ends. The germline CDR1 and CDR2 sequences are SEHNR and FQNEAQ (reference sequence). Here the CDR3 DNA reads TGTGCCAGCAGCTTATACCTCTGGCACACCTTC. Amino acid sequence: CASSLYLWHTF. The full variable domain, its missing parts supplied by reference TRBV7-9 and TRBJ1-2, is DTGVSQNPRHKITKRGQNVTFRCDPISEHNRLYWYRQTLGQGPEFLTYFQNEAQLEKSRLLSDRFSAERPKGSFSTLEIQRTEQGDSAMYLCASSLYLWHTFGSGTRLTVV.

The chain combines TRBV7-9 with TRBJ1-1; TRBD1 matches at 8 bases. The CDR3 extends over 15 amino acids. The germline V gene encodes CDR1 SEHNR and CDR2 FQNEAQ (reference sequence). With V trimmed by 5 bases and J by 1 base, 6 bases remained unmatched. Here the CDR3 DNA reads TGTGCCAGCAGCCAAAGACAGGGGTGGAACACTGAAGCTTTCTTT. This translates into CASSQRQGWNTEAFF. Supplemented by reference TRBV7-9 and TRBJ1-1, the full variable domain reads DTGVSQNPRHKITKRGQNVTFRCDPISEHNRLYWYRQTLGQGPEFLTYFQNEAQLEKSRLLSDRFSAERPKGSFSTLEIQRTEQGDSAMYLCASSQRQGWNTEAFFGQGTRLTVV.

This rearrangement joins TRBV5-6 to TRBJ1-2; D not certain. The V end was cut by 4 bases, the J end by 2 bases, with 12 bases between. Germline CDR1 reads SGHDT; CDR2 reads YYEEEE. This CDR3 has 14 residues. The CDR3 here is CASSPSGLNYGYTF. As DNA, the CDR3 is TGTGCCAGCAGCCCGTCTGGTCTCAACTATGGCTACACCTTC.

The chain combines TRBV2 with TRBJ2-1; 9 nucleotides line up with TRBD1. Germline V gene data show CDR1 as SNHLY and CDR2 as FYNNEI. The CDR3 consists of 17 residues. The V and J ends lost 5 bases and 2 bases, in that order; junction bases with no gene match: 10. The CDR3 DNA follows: TGTGCCAGCAGTCCACTCGCCGGGACAGGGCCCTACAATGAGCAGTTCTTC. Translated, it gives CASSPLAGTGPYNEQFF. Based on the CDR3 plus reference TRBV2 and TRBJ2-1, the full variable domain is EPEVTQTPSHQVTQMGQEVILRCVPISNHLYFYWYRQILGQKVEFLVSFYNNEISEKSEIFDDQFSVERPDGSNFTLKIRSTKLEDSAMYFCASSPLAGTGPYNEQFFGPGTRLTVL.

In DNA, the CDR3 is TGTGCCAGCACCGTACGACACCGAACCATAGCGGGGGCTTACAATGAGCAGTTCTTC. Translating gives CASTVRHRTIAGAYNEQFF. The chain combines TRBV11-2 with TRBJ2-1, with 9 bases fitting TRBD2. V trimming: 7 bases; J trimming: 4 bases; junction bases outside the gene matches: 20. Germline CDR1 reads SGHAT; CDR2 reads FQNNGV. The CDR3 extends over 19 amino acids.

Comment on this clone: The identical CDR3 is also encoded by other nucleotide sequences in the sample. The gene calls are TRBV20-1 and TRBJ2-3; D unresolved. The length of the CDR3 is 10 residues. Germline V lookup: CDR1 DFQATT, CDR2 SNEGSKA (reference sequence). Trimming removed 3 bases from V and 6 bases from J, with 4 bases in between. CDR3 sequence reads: CSARPDTQYF. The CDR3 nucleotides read TGCAGTGCTAGGCCGGATACGCAGTATTTT.

The CDR3 is CASSLLAYQPQHF. The CDR3 DNA is TGTGCCAGCAGTTTATTGGCCTATCAGCCCCAGCATTTT. The chain has TRBV27 and TRBJ1-5; unclear D gene. The CDR3 has 13 amino acids. Germline values: CDR1 MNHEY, CDR2 SMNVEV (reference sequence). V was cut by 1 base and J by 5 bases, with 6 bases left in between.

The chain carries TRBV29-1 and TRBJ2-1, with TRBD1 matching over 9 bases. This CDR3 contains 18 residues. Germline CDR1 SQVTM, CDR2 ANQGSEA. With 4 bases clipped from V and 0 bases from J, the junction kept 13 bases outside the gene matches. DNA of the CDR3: TGCAGCGTTGCGGGGACAGGGATTTCCTCGGCCTCCTACAATGAGCAGTTCTTC. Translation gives CSVAGTGISSASYNEQFF.

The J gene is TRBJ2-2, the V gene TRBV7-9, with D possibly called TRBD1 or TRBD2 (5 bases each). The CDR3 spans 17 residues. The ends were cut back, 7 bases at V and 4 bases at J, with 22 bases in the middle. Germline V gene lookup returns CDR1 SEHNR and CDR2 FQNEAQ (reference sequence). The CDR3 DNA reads TGTGCCAGCAACCAAAGGGCAGGGAGAAGATTCACCGGGGAGCTGTTTTTT. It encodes CASNQRAGRRFTGELFF.

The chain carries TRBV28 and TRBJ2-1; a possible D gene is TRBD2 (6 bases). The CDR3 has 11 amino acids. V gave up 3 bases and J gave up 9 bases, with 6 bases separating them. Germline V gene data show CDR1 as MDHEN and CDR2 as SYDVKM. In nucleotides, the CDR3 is TGTGCCAGCAGTTTGGAGGGTGAGCAGTTCTTC. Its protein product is CASSLEGEQFF.

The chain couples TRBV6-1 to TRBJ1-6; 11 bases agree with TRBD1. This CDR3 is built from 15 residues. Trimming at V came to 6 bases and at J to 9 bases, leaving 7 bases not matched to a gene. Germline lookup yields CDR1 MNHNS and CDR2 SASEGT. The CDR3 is CASRTRDRGGSPLHF. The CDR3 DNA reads TGTGCCAGCAGAACCCGGGACAGGGGGGGTTCACCCCTCCACTTT.

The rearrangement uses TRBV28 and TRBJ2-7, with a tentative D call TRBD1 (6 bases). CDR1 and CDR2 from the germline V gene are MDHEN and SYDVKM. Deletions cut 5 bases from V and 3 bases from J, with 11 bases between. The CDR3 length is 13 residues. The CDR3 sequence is CASSPLDSYEQYF. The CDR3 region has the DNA TGTGCCAGCAGTCCCCTGGACAGCTACGAGCAGTACTTC.

CDR3 coding DNA: TGTGCCAGCAGTTACTCAGGGGTCCATCAGCCCCAGCATTTT. This translates into CASSYSGVHQPQHF. The chain carries TRBV6-6 and TRBJ1-5; D is perhaps TRBD1 (5 bases). CDR3 size: 14 residues. The V and J ends lost 0 bases and 5 bases respectively, with 8 bases between them. The germline CDR1 and CDR2 sequences are MNHNY and SVGAGI (reference sequence).

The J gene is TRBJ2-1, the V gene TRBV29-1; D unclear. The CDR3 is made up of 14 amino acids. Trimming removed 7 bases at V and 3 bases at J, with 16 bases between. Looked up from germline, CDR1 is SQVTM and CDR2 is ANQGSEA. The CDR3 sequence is CSDWGLDGYNEQFF. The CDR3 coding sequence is TGCAGCGATTGGGGATTGGACGGCTACAATGAGCAGTTCTTC.

The CDR3 loop reads CASSPPGGPYEQYF. The CDR3 DNA follows: TGTGCCAGCAGCCCTCCCGGGGGGCCCTACGAGCAGTACTTC. The chain joins TRBV28 to TRBJ2-7; the D gene is possibly TRBD2 (7 bases). The germline V gene encodes CDR1 MDHEN and CDR2 SYDVKM. Trimming shortened V by 6 bases and J by 2 bases, and 14 bases separated the two germline ends. There are 14 residues in the CDR3.

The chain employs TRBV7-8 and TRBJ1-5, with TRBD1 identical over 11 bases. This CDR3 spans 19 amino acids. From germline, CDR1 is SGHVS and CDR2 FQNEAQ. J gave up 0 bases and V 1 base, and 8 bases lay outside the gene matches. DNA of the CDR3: TGTGCCAGCAGCTTAGGTGGGACAGGGGGTCTATATAGCAATCAGCCCCAGCATTTT. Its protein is CASSLGGTGGLYSNQPQHF.

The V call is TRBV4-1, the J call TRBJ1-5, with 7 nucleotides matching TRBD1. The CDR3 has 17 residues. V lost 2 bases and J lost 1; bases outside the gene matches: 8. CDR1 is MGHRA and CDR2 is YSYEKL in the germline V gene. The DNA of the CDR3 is TGCGCCAGCAGCCAAAACAGACAGGGCCAAAGCAATCAGCCCCAGCATTTT. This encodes CASSQNRQGQSNQPQHF.

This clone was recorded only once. The DNA for the CDR3 is TGCGCCAGCAGCCAAGATCGGGAGGGAAAGGGGGAGACTGAAGCTTTCTTT. It specifies CASSQDREGKGETEAFF. The chain employs TRBV4-3 and TRBJ1-1, with D perhaps matching TRBD1 (6 bases). V shed 0 bases and J shed 5 bases, with 19 bases lying between them. CDR1 is LGHNA, CDR2 YSLEER, per germline. The length of the CDR3 is 17 residues.

The chain's CDR3 is CASSHEGLAGAGEQYF. Written as DNA, the CDR3 is TGCGCCAGCAGCCATGAGGGACTAGCGGGAGCGGGAGAGCAGTACTTC. The genes are TRBV4-1 and TRBJ2-7; 14 nucleotides line up with TRBD2. Germline CDR1 and CDR2: MGHRA and YSYEKL. The CDR3 sequence is 16 residues long. J was trimmed by 7 bases and V by 3 bases; bases with no gene match: 8.

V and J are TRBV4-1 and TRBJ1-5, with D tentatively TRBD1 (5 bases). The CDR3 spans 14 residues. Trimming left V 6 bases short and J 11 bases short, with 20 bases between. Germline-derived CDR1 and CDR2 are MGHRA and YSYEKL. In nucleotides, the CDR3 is TGCGCCAGCAGTCGCGGGACGGGAGGATCAGCCCAGCATTTT. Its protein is CASSRGTGGSAQHF.

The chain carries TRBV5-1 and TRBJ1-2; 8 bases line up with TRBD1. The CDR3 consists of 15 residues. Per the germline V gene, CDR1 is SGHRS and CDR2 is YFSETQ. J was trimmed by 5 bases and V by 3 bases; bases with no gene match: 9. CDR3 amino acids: CASSSPGQGGYGYTF. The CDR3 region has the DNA TGCGCCAGCAGCTCCCCCGGACAGGGAGGGTATGGCTACACCTTC.

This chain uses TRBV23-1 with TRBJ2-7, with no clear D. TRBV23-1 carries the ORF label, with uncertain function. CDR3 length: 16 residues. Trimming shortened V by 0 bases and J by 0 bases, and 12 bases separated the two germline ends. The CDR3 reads CASSQSTRNLSYEQYF. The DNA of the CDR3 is TGCGCCAGCAGTCAATCGACGAGAAACCTCTCCTACGAGCAGTACTTC.

CDR3 DNA: TGTGCCAGCTCACCTTCCACAGGGGCCCGCCTGGGGGAGCAGTACTTC. This codes for CASSPSTGARLGEQYF. The chain uses TRBV18 and TRBJ2-7; 7 nucleotides agree with TRBD1. J gave up 7 bases and V 3 bases, and 15 bases lay outside the gene matches. This CDR3 region has 16 residues. Germline assignment: CDR1 KGHSH and CDR2 LQKENI.